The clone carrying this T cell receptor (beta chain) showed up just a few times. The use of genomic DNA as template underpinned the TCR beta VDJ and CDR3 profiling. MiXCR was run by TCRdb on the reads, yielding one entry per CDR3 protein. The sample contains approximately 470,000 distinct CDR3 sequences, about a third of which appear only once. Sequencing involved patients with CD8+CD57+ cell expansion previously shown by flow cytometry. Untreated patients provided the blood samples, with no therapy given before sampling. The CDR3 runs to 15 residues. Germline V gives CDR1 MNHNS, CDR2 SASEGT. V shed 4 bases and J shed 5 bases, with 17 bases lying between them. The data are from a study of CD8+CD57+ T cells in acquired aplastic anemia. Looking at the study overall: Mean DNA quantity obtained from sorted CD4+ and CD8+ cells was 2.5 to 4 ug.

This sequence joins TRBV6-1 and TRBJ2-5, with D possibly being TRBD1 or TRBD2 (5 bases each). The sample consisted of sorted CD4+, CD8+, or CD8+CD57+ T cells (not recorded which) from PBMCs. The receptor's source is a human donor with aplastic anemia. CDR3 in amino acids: CASSGGQLEGETQYF. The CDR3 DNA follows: TGTGCCAGCAGTGGGGGCCAACTAGAAGGGGAGACCCAGTACTTC.